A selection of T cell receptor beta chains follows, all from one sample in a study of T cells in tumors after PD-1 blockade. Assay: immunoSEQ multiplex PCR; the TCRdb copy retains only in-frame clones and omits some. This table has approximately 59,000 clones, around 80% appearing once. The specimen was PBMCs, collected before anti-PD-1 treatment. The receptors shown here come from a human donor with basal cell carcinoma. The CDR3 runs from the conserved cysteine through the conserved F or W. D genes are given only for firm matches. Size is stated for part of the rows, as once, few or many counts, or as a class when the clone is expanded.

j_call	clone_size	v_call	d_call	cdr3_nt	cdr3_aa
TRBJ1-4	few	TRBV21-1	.	TGTGCCACCCCAGAATCAACTAATGAAAAACTGTTTTTT	CATPESTNEKLFF
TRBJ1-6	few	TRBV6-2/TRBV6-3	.	TGTGCCAGCAGTGCCGCGGGGGGCGCGAATTCACCCCTCCACTTT	CASSAAGGANSPLHF
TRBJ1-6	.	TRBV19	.	TGTGCCAGTAGTAAAGGCAGGGGCGCCAATAATTCACCCCTCCACTTT	CASSKGRGANNSPLHF
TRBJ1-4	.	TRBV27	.	TGTGCCAGCAGTTTACGACGGAACAATGAAAAACTGTTTTTT	CASSLRRNNEKLFF
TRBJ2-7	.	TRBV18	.	TGTGCCAGCTCACTCCGGAGTGGCACTGCCTACGAGCAGTACTTC	CASSLRSGTAYEQYF
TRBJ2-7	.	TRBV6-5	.	TGTGCCAGCACAAACCTACAGGGATCCTACGAGCAGTACTTC	CASTNLQGSYEQYF
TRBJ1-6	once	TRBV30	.	TGTGCCTCGCAAACCCCCCATTCACCCCTCCACTTT	CASQTPHSPLHF
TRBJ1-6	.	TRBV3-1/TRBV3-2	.	TGTGCCAGCAGCCAAAGAGCACCCGGACAGCCTCAATTT	CASSQRAPGQPQF
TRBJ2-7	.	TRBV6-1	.	TGTGCCAGCAGTGATATGGTACGTGGGCAGTACTTC	CASSDMVRGQYF
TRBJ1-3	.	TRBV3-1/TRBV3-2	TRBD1	TGTGCCAGCAGCCATATGGGACAGGGGAGTGGAAACACCATATATTTT	CASSHMGQGSGNTIYF
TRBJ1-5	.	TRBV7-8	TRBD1	TGTGCCAGCAGCCCAGGGACAGAGGATAATCAGCCCCAGCATTTT	CASSPGTEDNQPQHF
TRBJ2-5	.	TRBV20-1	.	TGCAGTGCTAAAAAAGAGACCCAGTACTTC	CSAKKETQYF
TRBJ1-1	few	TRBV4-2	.	TGTGCCAGCAGCCAAGGACAGAACACTGAAGCTTTCTTT	CASSQGQNTEAFF
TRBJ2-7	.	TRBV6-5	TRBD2	TGTGCCAGCGGCGGGAGCAGTGCAACTGGTGAGCAGTACTTC	CASGGSSATGEQYF
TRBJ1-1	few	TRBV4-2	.	TGTGCCAGCAGCCAAGACGGGCCGGCCGGGACTGAAGCTTTCTTT	CASSQDGPAGTEAFF
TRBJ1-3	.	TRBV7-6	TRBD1	TGTGCCAGCAGCTTGCGGATCCGGGACAGGGCACTCAACTCTGGAAACACCATATATTTT	CASSLRIRDRALNSGNTIYF
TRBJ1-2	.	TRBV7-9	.	TGTGCCAGCAGCTTAGGGGGAATGAATTATGGCTACACCTTC	CASSLGGMNYGYTF
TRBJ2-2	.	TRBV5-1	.	TGCGCCAGCAGCTTGTTTGTGATATCTGGGCTAGCCGGCGGGGAGCTGTTTTTT	CASSLFVISGLAGGELFF
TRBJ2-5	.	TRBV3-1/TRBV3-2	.	TGTGCCAGCAGCCCCTGGGGGCTAGCCGAGACCCAGTACTTC	CASSPWGLAETQYF
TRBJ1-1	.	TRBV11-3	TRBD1	TGTGCCAGCAGCGATCCGGGACAGGCGAACACTGAAGCTTTCTTT	CASSDPGQANTEAFF
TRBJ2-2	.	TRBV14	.	TGTGCCAGCAGCCTGATGGTGGGAGGCACCGGGGAGCTGTTTTTT	CASSLMVGGTGELFF